This TCR beta chain was identified during a study of cytotoxic CD8 clonotypes in ibrutinib-treated CLL. The CDR3 has 16 amino acids. The ends lost 0 bases at V and 7 bases at J; junction bases unmatched: 7. CDR1 is SGHAT, CDR2 FQNNGV, per germline. This table comes from immunoSEQ multiplex PCR, and its TCRdb copy is limited to in-frame clones, with some not included. Among more than 140,000 clones listed, 60% to 80% were seen once. The specimen was PBMCs, collected after 12 months of ibrutinib treatment. The source is a human donor with chronic lymphocytic leukemia. The chain is built from TRBV11-2 and TRBJ2-1, with TRBD2 matching over 9 bases. The CDR3, as DNA: TGTGCCAGCAGCTTAGATCGAGCGGGGGGTTCAAATGAGCAGTTCTTC. Its translation is CASSLDRAGGSNEQFF.